This note documents a single TCR beta chain sequence. Other DNA sequences in the sample encode the same CDR3. This entry is derived from a study of shared clonotypes between healthy human individuals. Once extracted for a subset, genomic DNA was divided evenly among several immunoSEQ plates. Clones were sequenced by immunoSEQ multiplex PCR, and TCRdb holds only the in-frame ones, with some missing. The table has about 2.4 million clones, roughly nine tenths seen once. This CDR3 comprises 11 residues. V gave up 8 bases and J gave up 7 bases, with 9 bases separating them. Germline lookup yields CDR1 LNHDA and CDR2 SQIVND (reference sequence).

The clonotype originates from a man aged 18-30 years in good health. The V and J genes are TRBV19 and TRBJ2-1, with D perhaps TRBD1 or TRBD2 (7 bases each). The sequencing sample was made of naive CD4+ T cells sorted from blood. The subset is: CD45RA+ positively selected. The CDR3 coding sequence is TGTGCCAGTCAGGGGGGGAATGAGCAGTTCTTC. It specifies CASQGGNEQFF.